The 9 T cell receptor beta chains reported below all come from one sample, sequenced in a study of early T cells in non-severe SARS-CoV-2 infection. Each CDR3 protein gets one entry after TCRdb re-called the 5' RACE reads with MiXCR. The sample includes 75,000 or so distinct CDR3 sequences, 12% of them seen just once. The material sequenced was whole blood. All receptors derive from an adult who was a healthcare worker with PCR-confirmed SARS-CoV-2 infection or an uninfected control (not recorded which).

This clonotype was seen repeatedly, ten times or more. The J gene is TRBJ1-5, the V gene TRBV2, with unresolved D. Germline lookup yields CDR1 SNHLY and CDR2 FYNNEI. The germline V and J ends were trimmed by 5 bases and 1 base, with 12 bases remaining between them. The CDR3 has 15 amino acids. In nucleotides, the CDR3 is TGTGCCAGCAGTCTTGACGGTGGGAGCAATCAGCCCCAGCATTTT. Amino acids: CASSLDGGSNQPQHF. Full variable domain (rest looked up from reference TRBV2 and TRBJ1-5): EPEVTQTPSHQVTQMGQEVILRCVPISNHLYFYWYRQILGQKVEFLVSFYNNEISEKSEIFDDQFSVERPDGSNFTLKIRSTKLEDSAMYFCASSLDGGSNQPQHFGDGTRLSIL.

This clonotype has at least ten counts. The rearrangement uses TRBV19 and TRBJ2-6; D is unclear. Germline-derived CDR1 and CDR2 are LNHDA and SQIVND (reference sequence). The CDR3 extends over 14 amino acids. The ends were cut back, 9 bases at V and 8 bases at J, with 17 bases in the middle. CDR3: CASQAVAETNVLTF. The CDR3 region has the DNA TGTGCCAGCCAGGCGGTTGCGGAGACCAACGTCCTGACTTTC. Combining the CDR3 with reference TRBV19 and TRBJ2-6 gives the whole variable domain DGGITQSPKYLFRKEGQNVTLSCEQNLNHDAMYWYRQDPGQGLRLIYYSQIVNDFQKGDIAEGYSVSREKKESFPLTVTSAQKNPTAFYLCASQAVAETNVLTFGAGSRLTVL.

This clonotype came up many times. The CDR3 loop is CASTLRQGAYGYTF. The DNA of the CDR3 is TGTGCCAGCACCCTCCGACAGGGGGCCTATGGCTACACCTTC. This chain connects TRBV6-2 or TRBV6-3 to TRBJ1-2; 10 bases map to TRBD1. The V gene end was trimmed by 7 bases and the J gene end by 4 bases; junction bases not matched to a gene: 6. Germline CDR1 is MNHEY and CDR2 is SVGEGT. The CDR3 sequence is 14 residues long.

In regard to this clonotype: A much larger clone lies a single base off, so this may be a read error. J is TRBJ1-3 and V is TRBV10-3; TRBD1 agrees at 8 bases. This CDR3 region has 14 residues. The V gene's germline CDR1 is ENHRY and CDR2 SYGVKD. Here the CDR3 reads CAISGQGEGNTLYF. The CDR3, as DNA: TGTGCCATCAGCGGACAGGGTGAGGGAAACACCTTATATTTT.

This clonotype occurred many times. CDR3 bases: TGTGCCGCGACGACAGGCCCTAGTTACAATGAGCAGTTCTTC. It specifies CAATTGPSYNEQFF. The chain has TRBV6-2 or TRBV6-3 and TRBJ2-1; a possible D gene is TRBD1 (6 bases). Germline values: CDR1 MNHEY, CDR2 SVGEGT. The CDR3 runs 14 residues. Trimming shortened V by 11 bases and J by 4 bases, and 18 bases separated the two germline ends.

The CDR3 protein is CASSTIAGAPNEQFF. CDR3 sequence (DNA): TGTGCCAGCTCAACGATAGCGGGAGCACCCAATGAGCAGTTCTTC. The V call is TRBV18, the J call TRBJ2-1; 9 bases match TRBD2. Trimming at V came to 5 bases and at J to 6 bases, leaving 8 bases not matched to a gene. The germline CDR1 and CDR2 sequences are KGHSH and LQKENI. The CDR3 spans 15 residues.

The chain recombines TRBV2 with TRBJ2-4; D could derive from TRBD1 or TRBD2 (5 bases each). There are 12 residues in the CDR3. Germline loops: CDR1 SNHLY, CDR2 FYNNEI. Trimming left V 4 bases short and J 8 bases short, with 9 bases between. CDR3 protein: CASSVRGDIQYF. The DNA for the CDR3 is TGTGCCAGCAGTGTCCGGGGCGACATTCAGTACTTC. Full variable domain (rest looked up from reference TRBV2 and TRBJ2-4): EPEVTQTPSHQVTQMGQEVILRCVPISNHLYFYWYRQILGQKVEFLVSFYNNEISEKSEIFDDQFSVERPDGSNFTLKIRSTKLEDSAMYFCASSVRGDIQYFGAGTRLSVL.

This clonotype was observed a few times. This chain uses TRBV9 with TRBJ1-1; no reliable D call. Per germline, CDR1 SGDLS and CDR2 YYNGEE. CDR3 length: 11 residues. The ends were cut back, 4 bases at V and 5 bases at J, with 6 bases in the middle. The CDR3 loop is CASSPMTEAFF. DNA of the CDR3: TGTGCCAGCAGCCCCATGACTGAAGCTTTCTTT. The complete variable domain, with remaining parts taken from reference TRBV9 and TRBJ1-1, reads DSGVTQTPKHLITATGQRVTLRCSPRSGDLSVYWYQQSLDQGLQFLIQYYNGEERAKGNILERFSAQQFPDLHSELNLSSLELGDSALYFCASSPMTEAFFGQGTRLTVV.

This clonotype was seen many times. The chain joins TRBV7-9 to TRBJ2-3, with D possibly being TRBD1 (5 bases). V lost 6 bases to trimming and J lost 2 bases, with 15 bases between them. Looked up from germline, CDR1 is SEHNR and CDR2 is FQNEAQ (reference sequence). This CDR3 has 15 residues. The DNA of the CDR3 is TGTGCCAGCAGTTACATACAGGAGCCCACAGATACGCAGTATTTT. It is translated as CASSYIQEPTDTQYF.